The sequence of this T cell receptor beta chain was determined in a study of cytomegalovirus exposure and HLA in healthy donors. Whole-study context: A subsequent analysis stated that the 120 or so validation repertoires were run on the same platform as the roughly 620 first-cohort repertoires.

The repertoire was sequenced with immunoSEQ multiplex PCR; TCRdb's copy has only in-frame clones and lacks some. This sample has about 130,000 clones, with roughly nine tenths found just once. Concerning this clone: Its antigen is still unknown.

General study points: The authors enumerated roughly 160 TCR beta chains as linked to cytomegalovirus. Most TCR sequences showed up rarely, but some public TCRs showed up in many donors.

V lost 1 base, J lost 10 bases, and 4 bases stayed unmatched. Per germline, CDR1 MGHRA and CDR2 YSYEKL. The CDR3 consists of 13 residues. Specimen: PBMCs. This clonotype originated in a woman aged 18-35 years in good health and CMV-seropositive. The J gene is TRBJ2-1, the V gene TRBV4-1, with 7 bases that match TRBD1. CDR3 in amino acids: CASSQAYRGEQFF. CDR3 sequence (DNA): TGCGCCAGCAGCCAAGCCTACAGGGGAGAGCAGTTCTTC.